The 21 T cell receptor delta chains given below trace back to one sample, sequenced in a study of gamma-delta T cells after stem cell transplantation. TCRdb called clones anew from the RT-PCR reads with CATT. The table shows about 1,700 delta-chain clones, with under 6% occurring only once. Sequencing input: gamma-delta T cells. The receptors derive from a human donor. It is not recorded whose cells these are; they may come from a transplant donor.

This clone came up a few times. This likely stems from a read error, as it lies one base from a far larger clone. Additional DNA sequences in this sample encode the identical CDR3. The rearrangement links TRDV2 to TRDJ1; TRDD1 is a possible D gene (6 bases). The CDR3 runs to 17 residues. The germline CDR1 and CDR2 sequences are GEAIGNYY and EKD. The CDR3 region is CACDTAGLNRYTDKLIF. The CDR3 region has the DNA TGTGCCTGCGACACGGCAGGACTAAATAGGTACACCGATAAACTCATCTTT.

The table lists this clone with a few counts. A junction boundary mismatches the germline segment, possibly from a read error. Other nucleotide sequences from this sample produce the same CDR3. J is TRDJ1 and V is TRDV2, with 8 bases identical to TRDD3. The CDR3 runs to 19 residues. The V gene's germline CDR1 is GEAIGNYY and CDR2 EKD. This chain's CDR3 is CACDTIKLGGSAETDKLIF. In nucleotides, the CDR3 is TGTGCCTGTGACACAATAAAGCTTGGGGGATCCGCTGAAACCGATAAGCTCATCTTT.

This clone turned up a few times. TCRdb's protein, taken from a much larger clone, differs from this DNA's translation at residue 5, likely owing to a read error; the protein displayed comes from the DNA. The rearrangement links TRDV2 to TRDJ1; 9 bases are a match to TRDD3. The germline V gene encodes CDR1 GEAIGNYY and CDR2 EKD. V gave up 3 bases and J gave up 0 bases; unmatched junction bases: 10. The CDR3 loop spans 17 amino acids. CDR3 sequence (DNA): TGTGCCTGTGACGGACTGGGGGACCGAAGGGACACCGATAAACTCATCTTT. Translating gives CACDGLGDRRDTDKLIF.

This clone is labeled as medium-sized. The chain carries TRDV2 and TRDJ1; 8 bases line up with TRDD3. Assignment of the J gene here rests on matching the DNA to germline, because TCRdb gives none. CDR1 GEAIGNYY and CDR2 EKD come from the germline V gene. The V gene end was trimmed by 0 bases and the J gene end by 7 bases; junction bases not matched to a gene: 9. This CDR3 is 15 amino acids long. The CDR3 protein is CACDTLGDAAGKLIF. DNA for the CDR3: TGTGCCTGTGACACCCTGGGGGACGCGGCGGGTAAACTCATCTTT.

This clone turned up a few times. A far larger clone is only one base removed, so a read error is likely. The V gene was left uncalled, and the J gene is TRDJ1; the table's D call of TRDD3 was not tested on the DNA. CDR3 length equals 16 residues. CDR3 sequence (DNA): TGTGCCTGTGACCCTCTCCTGGGGGATAAGAACGATAAACTCATCTTT. Encoded protein: CACDPLLGDKNDKLIF.

The V and J genes are TRDV2 and TRDJ1; perhaps TRDD3 as D (5 bases). Since TCRdb gives no J gene, matching the DNA to germline was used here to assign it. CDR1 and CDR2 from the germline V gene are GEAIGNYY and EKD. V lost 0 bases and J 3 bases, leaving 25 bases between the germline ends. The CDR3 is 19 amino acids. As DNA, the CDR3 is TGTGCCTGTGACACCGGGGAGGATTATTCGACCGGTATGGCCGATAAACTCATCTTT. This gives the protein CACDTGEDYSTGMADKLIF.

This clone was observed a handful of times. A read error is likely here: a far larger clone is one base away. This CDR3 is also generated by other DNA sequences in the sample. The CDR3 DNA reads as TGTGCCTGTGACACCGTTTCCTTGGGGGATCGATTACCCACCGATAAGCTCATCTTT. Protein product: CACDTVSLGDRLPTDKLIF. V usage is TRDV2 and J usage is TRDJ1; 8 bases fit TRDD3. Germline CDR1 is GEAIGNYY and CDR2 is EKD. The CDR3 length is 19 residues.

This clone was found a few times. This sequence is one base from a far larger clone and is likely a read error. The same CDR3 arises from other DNA sequences in this sample as well. The V gene is TRDV2, the J gene TRDJ3; D possibly corresponds to TRDD3 (5 bases). The CDR3 is 18 residues long. CDR1 and CDR2 (germline): GEAIGNYY, EKD. The CDR3 loop is CACDTGGMYSWDTRQMFF. The CDR3 DNA sequence: TGTGCCTGTGACACCGGAGGGATGTACTCCTGGGACACCCGACAGATGTTCTTC.

This clone was found a few times. TCRdb's protein, taken from a much larger clone, differs from this DNA's translation at residue 16, likely owing to a read error; the protein displayed comes from the DNA. The chain is built from TRDV2 and TRDJ1; no definite D call. The CDR3 has 18 amino acids. Germline V gene lookup returns CDR1 GEAIGNYY and CDR2 EKD. The chain's CDR3 is CACDRVGAIREYTDKPIF. The CDR3, as DNA: TGTGCCTGTGACAGGGTCGGGGCTATAAGGGAGTACACCGATAAACCCATCTTT.

This clone has more than one count but fewer than ten. A far more abundant clone sits one base away, making this likely a read error. Different DNA sequences within this sample yield the same CDR3. The J gene is TRDJ1, the V gene TRDV2, with TRDD3 matching 8 bases. Germline CDR1 GEAIGNYY, CDR2 EKD. The CDR3 covers 18 residues. The CDR3 sequence: CACDTVAGGTHRGDKLIF. CDR3 nucleotide sequence: TGTGCCTGCGACACCGTCGCTGGGGGAACTCATCGGGGCGATAAACTCATCTTT.

In its sample, this clone is large. Different DNA sequences within this sample yield the same CDR3. J is TRDJ3 and V is TRDV2, with TRDD3 matching 8 bases. The CDR3 covers 18 residues. Germline assignment: CDR1 GEAIGNYY and CDR2 EKD. Trimming cost V 3 bases and J 1 base; bases outside gene matches: 7. The CDR3, as DNA: TGTGCCTGTGACCCCGCTGGGGGACGATCCTGGGACACCCGACAGATGTTTTTC. This sequence encodes CACDPAGGRSWDTRQMFF.

Details on this clone: This sample also contains other DNA sequences that code for the same CDR3. V and J are TRDV2 and TRDJ1; 7 bases match TRDD3. The J gene, not given by TCRdb, was assigned here from a germline match of the nucleotide sequence. The length of the CDR3 is 17 residues. Germline lookup yields CDR1 GEAIGNYY and CDR2 EKD. V gave up 0 bases and J gave up 0 bases; unmatched junction bases: 9. The CDR3 spells CACDTRRTGGYTDKLIF. CDR3 nucleotides: TGTGCCTGTGACACCCGACGGACGGGGGGATACACCGATAAACTCATCTTT.

Only a few counts were recorded for this clone. TCRdb assigns this DNA the protein of a much larger clone, which departs from its translation at residue 3; this likely reflects a read error, and the protein shown comes from translating the DNA. This rearrangement joins TRDV2 to TRDJ1; D remains unclear. The germline V gene encodes CDR1 GEAIGNYY and CDR2 EKD. This CDR3 has 16 residues. The DNA of the CDR3 is TGTGCCCGTGACACCGTTGGGACCCCGTACACCGATAAACTCATCTTT. Protein sequence: CARDTVGTPYTDKLIF.

This clone has more than one count but fewer than ten. Given a far larger clone just one base away, this is likely a sequencing read error. Other nucleotide sequences from this sample produce the same CDR3. The chain combines TRDV2 with TRDJ1, with 10 bases matching TRDD3. Unmatched junction bases numbered 21, after V lost 3 bases and J lost 3 bases. Germline loops: CDR1 GEAIGNYY, CDR2 EKD. The CDR3 spans 20 residues. This CDR3 is CACDRLPTSMGDTGSDKLIF. The CDR3 DNA is TGTGCCTGTGACCGCCTCCCTACGTCAATGGGGGATACAGGGTCCGATAAACTCATCTTT.

This clone was observed a handful of times. For this DNA, TCRdb reports the protein of a much larger clone, which diverges at residues 6 and 11, most likely from a read error; the protein presented here is translated directly from the DNA. The chain recombines TRDV2 with TRDJ1; D gene unclear. TCRdb does not report a J gene; here it was assigned by matching the DNA to germline references. V gave up 4 bases and J gave up 1 base, with 24 bases separating them. The germline V gene has CDR1 GEAIGNYY and CDR2 EKD. This CDR3 has 18 residues. CDR3 sequence: CACEPKTNTGSSTDKLIF. For the CDR3, the DNA is TGTGCCTGTGAGCCTAAGACCAATACAGGGAGCAGCACCGATAAACTCATCTTT.

Note on this clone: Translating this DNA gives a protein that differs at residue 4 from the TCRdb one, which belongs to a much larger clone; a read error is likely, and the protein shown is this translation. The chain is built from TRDV2 and TRDJ1, with 12 bases that match TRDD3. Per germline, CDR1 GEAIGNYY and CDR2 EKD. The V segment lost 5 bases and the J segment 0 bases; nucleotides outside the gene matches: 21. The CDR3 runs 21 residues. CDR3 DNA: TGTGCCTGTGGAGCCATTACTGGGGGATACCCCGATCCGGGTTACACCGATAAACTCATCTTT. Amino acid sequence: CACGAITGGYPDPGYTDKLIF.

About this clone: TCRdb shows a much larger clone's protein in place of this DNA's translation, and the two differ at residue 12, likely through a read error; the protein shown is translated from the DNA. CDR3 residues: CACDLAGSVAAHLFF. The CDR3 coding sequence is TGTGCCTGTGACCTCGCCGGTTCCGTGGCAGCACACCTCTTCTTT. The chain uses TRDV2 and TRDJ2; D unclear. The germline CDR1 and CDR2 sequences are GEAIGNYY and EKD. The CDR3 is made up of 15 amino acids.

About this clone: The amino acid sequence in TCRdb belongs to a much larger clone and departs from this DNA's translation at residue 16, likely a sequencing read error; the sequence shown is translated from the DNA. The chain links TRDV2 to TRDJ1, with 8 bases identical to TRDD3. The length of the CDR3 is 19 residues. Germline CDR1 GEAIGNYY, CDR2 EKD. The CDR3 DNA sequence: TGTGCCTGTGACACTCTACAACTACTGGGGGGCTCGTACACCGATAACCTCATCTTT. This translates into CACDTLQLLGGSYTDNLIF.

This clone rates as medium-sized. With only one base between it and a far larger clone, this is likely a read error. Other DNA sequences in this sample translate to the same CDR3. The chain has TRDV2 and TRDJ1, with 8 bases identical to TRDD3. This CDR3 spans 15 amino acids. CDR1 GEAIGNYY and CDR2 EKD come from the germline V gene. The CDR3 spells CACDRLGGYTDKLIF. In DNA, the CDR3 is TGCGCCTGTGACCGACTGGGGGGCTACACCGATAAACTCATCTTT.

For this clone: This may be a read error: a much more frequent sequence differs by one nucleotide. The V gene is TRDV2, the J gene TRDJ3; 8 bases fit TRDD3. This CDR3 is 18 amino acids long. Germline V gene lookup returns CDR1 GEAIGNYY and CDR2 EKD. The CDR3: CARDTAGGSSWDTRQMFF. The CDR3 DNA reads as TGTGCCCGTGACACGGCTGGGGGAAGCTCCTGGGACACCCGACAGATGTTTTTC.

On this clone itself: TCRdb's listed protein matches a much larger clone and diverges from this DNA's translation at residue 17, likely through a read error; the protein shown comes from the DNA. The chain uses TRDV2 and TRDJ1; D remains unclear. Germline V gene sequence: CDR1 GEAIGNYY, CDR2 EKD. The CDR3 is made up of 19 amino acids. CDR3 loop: CACDSFGPSTGLETDKPIF. CDR3 DNA: TGTGCCTGTGACTCGTTTGGTCCCTCGACGGGGTTAGAGACCGATAAACCCATCTTT.